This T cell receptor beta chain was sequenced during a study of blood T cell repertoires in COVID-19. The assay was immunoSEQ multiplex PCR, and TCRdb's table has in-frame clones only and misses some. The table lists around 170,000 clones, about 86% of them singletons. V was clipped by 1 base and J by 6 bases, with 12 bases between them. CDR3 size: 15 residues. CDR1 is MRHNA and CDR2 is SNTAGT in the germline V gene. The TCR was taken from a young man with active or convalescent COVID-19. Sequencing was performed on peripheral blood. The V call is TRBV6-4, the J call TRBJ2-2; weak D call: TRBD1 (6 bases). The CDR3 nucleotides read TGTGCCAGCAGTGACTGGGGACATTCCCCCGGGGAGCTGTTTTTT. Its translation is CASSDWGHSPGELFF.